This T cell receptor (beta chain) was retrieved from a study of blood T cell repertoires in COVID-19. As for the study in general: Sources were T cells, B-cell-depleted T cells, or PBMCs; the material itself was cDNA or gDNA.

Measured with immunoSEQ multiplex PCR; TCRdb has only the in-frame clones, and not every one. The sample contains 240,000 or so clones, 75% to 90% of which appear only once. CDR1 SGDLS and CDR2 YYNGEE come from the germline V gene. This CDR3 is 14 amino acids long. Trimming stripped 4 bases from V and 2 bases from J, with 10 bases between. V and J are TRBV9 and TRBJ1-3; a weak D match, TRBD1 (6 bases). Material: PBMCs or T cells enriched from blood (not recorded which). This TCR was recovered from a man aged 45-65 years who had been exposed to COVID-19. In nucleotides, the CDR3 is TGTGCCAGCAGCTCTTGGGGGCCTGGAAACACCATATATTTT. Protein sequence: CASSSWGPGNTIYF.